These T cell receptor beta chains were read from a single sample in a study of a mutant IDH1 vaccine in newly diagnosed glioma. These TCRs are of unknown antigen specificity. The repertoire was sequenced with immunoSEQ multiplex PCR; TCRdb's copy has only in-frame clones and lacks some. The sample includes approximately 57,000 clones, roughly three quarters seen only once; the top ten take approximately 8%. The sample consisted of PBMCs, taken from a glioma patient whose treatment included an IDH1 peptide vaccine. All receptors derive from a woman aged 40 to 50 with glioma. Some clones in this sample may be carry-over from other donors' samples. Both conserved end residues are part of each CDR3.

cdr3_length,j_call,v_call,cdr3_aa
13,TRBJ1-1,TRBV6-6,CASSDRGNTEAFF
15,TRBJ2-5,TRBV7-8,CASSWRDRGPGTQYF
21,TRBJ1-4,TRBV30,CAWSVGVIAQGLLATNEKLFF
18,TRBJ2-3,TRBV14,CASSQKEWAGDSTDTQYF
12,TRBJ1-2,TRBV28,CASSFGGRGYTF
14,TRBJ2-3,TRBV7-2,CASSSWGRAGTQYF
13,TRBJ2-7,TRBV5-4,CAMSGGAYYEQYF
14,TRBJ2-7,TRBV5-1,CASSPGGAGIEQYF
14,TRBJ1-5,TRBV6-4,CARGGSRPDQPQHF
14,TRBJ1-6,TRBV6-6,CASTNRASDSPLHF
13,TRBJ1-5,TRBV6-4,CASSVQGDQPQHF
15,TRBJ1-1,TRBV5-4,CASSLVDRLNTEAFF
12,TRBJ1-1,TRBV29-1,CSVEFGGFVAFF
13,TRBJ2-7,TRBV18,CASSPETGVEQYF
17,TRBJ2-5,TRBV7-8,CASSLGRAGVSMETQYF
19,TRBJ2-1,TRBV7-9,CASSLKGLAGGLVYNEQFF
11,TRBJ1-1,TRBV6-5,CASTLGGRAFF
16,TRBJ1-3,TRBV5-1,CASSLAGYLGGNTIYF
11,TRBJ1-2,TRBV6-5,CASSMGIGYTF
14,TRBJ2-7,TRBV5-1,CASSLDSGVGEQYF
16,TRBJ2-2,TRBV7-7,CASSLGWTSNTGELFF
16,TRBJ1-4,TRBV4-3,CASSQEGLEGNEKLFF